This TCR beta chain was sequenced in a study of cytomegalovirus exposure and HLA in healthy donors. Whole-study context: Genotyping showed 75% to 90% of over 350 donors falling in the Caucasian-associated ancestry cluster.

PCR involved 60 Vbeta and 13 Jbeta primers. Profiled with immunoSEQ multiplex PCR; TCRdb holds only in-frame clones, not every one. Here the sample spans about 180,000 clones, 80% to 90% being singletons. There are 15 residues in the CDR3. Germline V gene lookup returns CDR1 SEHNR and CDR2 FQNEAQ (reference sequence). The ends were cut back, 0 bases at V and 3 bases at J, with 12 bases in the middle. This clone was detected only a few times. What was sequenced was PBMCs. The source of this sequence is a male donor in good health and CMV-seronegative. V is TRBV7-9 and J is TRBJ2-7, with D possibly being TRBD2 (6 bases). The CDR3 nucleotides are TGTGCCAGCAGCTTAGCGGAGGGTACCTACTACGAGCAGTACTTC. Translating gives CASSLAEGTYYEQYF.